This T cell receptor (beta chain) was captured by sequencing in a study of T cells after yellow fever vaccination. CDR1 is SGDLS, CDR2 YYNGEE, per germline. With 3 bases removed from V and 5 bases from J, the gap between germline ends came to 11 bases. This CDR3 spans 13 amino acids. This clonotype was counted between two and nine times. MiXCR was run by TCRdb on the 5' RACE reads, yielding one entry per CDR3 protein. The profile covers about 550,000 distinct CDR3 sequences, with 15% to 20% appearing a single time and roughly an eighth taken by the ten largest. The TCR originated in a man aged 25 to 45 who received the YFV17D yellow fever vaccine. The source material was PBMCs, sampled 15 days after the yellow fever booster vaccination. This chain joins TRBV9 and TRBJ2-5; D is unresolved. DNA of the CDR3: TGTGCCAGCAGCGAGGGCGGTCGGGAGACCCAGTACTTC. This gives the protein CASSEGGRETQYF.